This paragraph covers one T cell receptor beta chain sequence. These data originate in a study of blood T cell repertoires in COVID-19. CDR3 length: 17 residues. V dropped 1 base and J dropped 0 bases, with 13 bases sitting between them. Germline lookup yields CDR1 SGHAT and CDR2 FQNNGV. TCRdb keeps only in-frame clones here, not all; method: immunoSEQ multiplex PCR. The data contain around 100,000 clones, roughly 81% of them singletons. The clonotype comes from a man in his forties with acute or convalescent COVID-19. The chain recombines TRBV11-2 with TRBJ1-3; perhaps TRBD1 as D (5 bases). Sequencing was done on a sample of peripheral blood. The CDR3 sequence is CASSLAPQGRSGNTIYF. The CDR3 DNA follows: TGTGCCAGCAGCTTAGCTCCCCAGGGTCGCTCTGGAAACACCATATATTTT. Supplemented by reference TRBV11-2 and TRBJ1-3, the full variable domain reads EAGVAQSPRYKIIEKRQSVAFWCNPISGHATLYWYQQILGQGPKLLIQFQNNGVVDDSQLPKDRFSAERLKGVDSTLKIQPAKLEDSAVYLCASSLAPQGRSGNTIYFGEGSWLTVV.